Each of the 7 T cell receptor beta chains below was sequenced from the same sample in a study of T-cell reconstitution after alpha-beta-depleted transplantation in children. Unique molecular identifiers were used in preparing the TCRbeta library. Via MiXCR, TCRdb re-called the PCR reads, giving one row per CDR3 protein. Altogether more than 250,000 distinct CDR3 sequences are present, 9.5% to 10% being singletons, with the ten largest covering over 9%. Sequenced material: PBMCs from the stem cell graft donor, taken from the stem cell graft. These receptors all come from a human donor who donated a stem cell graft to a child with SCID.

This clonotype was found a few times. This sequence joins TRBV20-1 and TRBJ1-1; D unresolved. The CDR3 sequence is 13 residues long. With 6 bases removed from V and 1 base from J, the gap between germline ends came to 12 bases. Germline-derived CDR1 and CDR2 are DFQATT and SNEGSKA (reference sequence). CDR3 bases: TGCAGTGCACCCTCGGCAGGGAACACTGAAGCTTTCTTT. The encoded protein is CSAPSAGNTEAFF.

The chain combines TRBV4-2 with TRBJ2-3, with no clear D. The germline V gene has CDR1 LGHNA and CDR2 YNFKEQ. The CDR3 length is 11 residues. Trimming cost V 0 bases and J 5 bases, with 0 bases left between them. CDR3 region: CASSQEDTQYF. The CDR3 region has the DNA TGTGCCAGCAGCCAAGAAGATACGCAGTATTTT.

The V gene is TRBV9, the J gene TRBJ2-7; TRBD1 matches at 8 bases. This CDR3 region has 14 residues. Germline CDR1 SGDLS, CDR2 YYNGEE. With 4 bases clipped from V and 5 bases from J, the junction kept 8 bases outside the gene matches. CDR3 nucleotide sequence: TGTGCCAGCAGCCCCCTGACAGGGGTACACGAGCAGTACTTC. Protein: CASSPLTGVHEQYF.

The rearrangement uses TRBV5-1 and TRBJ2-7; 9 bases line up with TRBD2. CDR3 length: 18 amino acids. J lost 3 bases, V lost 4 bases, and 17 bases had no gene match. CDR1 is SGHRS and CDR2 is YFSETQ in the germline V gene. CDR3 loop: CASSRTPGVSGGNYEQYF. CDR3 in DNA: TGCGCCAGCAGCCGTACTCCCGGCGTTAGCGGGGGAAACTACGAGCAGTACTTC.

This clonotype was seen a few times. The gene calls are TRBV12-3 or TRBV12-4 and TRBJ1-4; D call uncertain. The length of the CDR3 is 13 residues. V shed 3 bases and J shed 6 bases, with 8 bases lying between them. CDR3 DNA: TGTGCCAGCAGTTTGGAAGGCTATGAAAAACTGTTTTTT. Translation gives CASSLEGYEKLFF.

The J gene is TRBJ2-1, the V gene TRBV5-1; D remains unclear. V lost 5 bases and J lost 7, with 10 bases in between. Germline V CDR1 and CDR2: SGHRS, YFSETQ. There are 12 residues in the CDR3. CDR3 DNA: TGCGCCAGCAGACTACGTTGGAATGAGCAGTTCTTC. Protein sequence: CASRLRWNEQFF.

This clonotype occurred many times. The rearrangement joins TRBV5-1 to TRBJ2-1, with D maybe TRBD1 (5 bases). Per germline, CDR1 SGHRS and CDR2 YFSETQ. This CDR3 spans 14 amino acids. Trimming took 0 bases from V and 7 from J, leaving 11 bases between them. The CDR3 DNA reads TGCGCCAGCAGCTTGGAGGCAGGGCGGAATGAGCAGTTCTTC. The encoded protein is CASSLEAGRNEQFF.